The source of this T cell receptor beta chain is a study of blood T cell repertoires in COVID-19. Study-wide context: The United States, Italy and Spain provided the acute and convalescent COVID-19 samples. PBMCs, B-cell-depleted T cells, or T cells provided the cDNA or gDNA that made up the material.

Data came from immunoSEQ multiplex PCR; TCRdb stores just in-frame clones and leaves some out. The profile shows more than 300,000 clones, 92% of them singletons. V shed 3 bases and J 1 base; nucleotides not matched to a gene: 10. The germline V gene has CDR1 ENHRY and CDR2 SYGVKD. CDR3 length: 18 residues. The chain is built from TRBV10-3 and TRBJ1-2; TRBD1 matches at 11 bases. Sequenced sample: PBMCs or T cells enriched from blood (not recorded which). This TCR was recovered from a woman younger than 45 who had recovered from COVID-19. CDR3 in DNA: TGTGCCATCAGTGATTTACCGGGACAGGGGGTAGTTAACTATGGCTACACCTTC. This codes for CAISDLPGQGVVNYGYTF.